This T cell receptor (beta chain) emerged from a study of CXCR3-negative and CXCR3-positive naive CD8 T cells. Study background: Across all libraries, TRB reads numbered 120 million to 150 million, with about 1.5 +/- 0.3 million in each library.

The V gene's germline CDR1 is SGDLS and CDR2 YYNGEE. The CDR3 is 16 amino acids. A note on this clonotype: The target antigen is unknown.

Carrying UMI labels, the TRB cDNA libraries were prepared through 5' RACE. TCRdb re-called the 5' RACE reads, yielding one record per CDR3 amino acid sequence without DNA. Recorded for this sample: around 140,000 distinct CDR3 sequences. The study's findings and limits: Against CXCR3-negative naive cells, CXCR3-positive naive cells showed more hydrophobic TRB CDR3s. Memory CD8+ cells showed much lower diversity, while both naive subsets were comparably high.

Sequencing was carried out using naive CXCR3- CD8+ T cells from blood. Subset denoted: CD45RO-CCR7+CD27+CD95- naive CD8+ T cells lacking CXCR3 (TNR3-). The chain employs TRBV9 and TRBJ2-7; TCRdb gives TRBD1 as the D gene, but with no DNA this cannot be confirmed. The receptor's source is a human donor in good health. Some clones in this sample may be carry-over from other donors' samples. CDR3 loop: CASSVQAEGVNYEQYF. Looking up the rest from reference TRBV9 and TRBJ2-7 gives the full variable domain: DSGVTQTPKHLITATGQRVTLRCSPRSGDLSVYWYQQSLDQGLQFLIQYYNGEERAKGNILERFSAQQFPDLHSELNLSSLELGDSALYFCASSVQAEGVNYEQYFGPGTRLTVT.